The entry that follows covers one T cell receptor beta chain sequence. What it binds is unknown. This specimen belongs to a study of T cells in localized non-small cell lung cancer. The study, taken as a whole, reports: Sequencing, confined to only one tumor region, leaves heterogeneity possible. A higher density of T cells in blood coincided with extended overall survival. Adjacent uninvolved lung tissue had the highest T cell clonality, exceeding tumor. Appearing in adjacent lung were a median approximately 60 of the top 100 tumor clones.

The table came from immunoSEQ multiplex PCR; TCRdb's copy has only in-frame clones and leaves some out. Of around 30,000 clones detected, approximately 94% appear once; the ten largest clones hold 0.73%. The V gene's germline CDR1 is SGHTS and CDR2 YDEGEE. The V gene lost 7 bases and the J gene lost 2 bases, with 16 bases spanning the gap. CDR3 length: 14 residues. Here the sequenced sample was peripheral blood, taken before any cancer treatment. The chain employs TRBV5-8 and TRBJ2-7; maybe TRBD1 (6 bases). The clonotype was recovered from a woman aged 35-70 years with stage I lung adenocarcinoma. CDR3 protein: CASPKIQGTYEQYF. The DNA for the CDR3 is TGTGCCAGCCCCAAAATACAGGGAACCTACGAGCAGTACTTC.